The 6 T cell receptor beta chains listed next were all sequenced from one sample in a study of blood T cell repertoires in COVID-19. Assay used: immunoSEQ multiplex PCR; TCRdb lists only in-frame clones, some missing. This table has some 200,000 clones, about four fifths appearing once. Sequencing was carried out using PBMCs or T cells enriched from blood (not recorded which). These receptors all stem from a woman aged 40 to 50 with acute COVID-19.

The chain carries TRBV4-1 and TRBJ1-5, with unresolved D. Trimming took 2 bases from V and 7 from J, leaving 12 bases between them. Per the germline V gene, CDR1 is MGHRA and CDR2 is YSYEKL. The CDR3 has 14 amino acids. The chain's CDR3 is CASSQPRSLQPQHF. The CDR3 DNA reads as TGCGCCAGCAGCCAACCTCGGTCTCTCCAGCCCCAGCATTTT.

V and J are TRBV12-3 or TRBV12-4 and TRBJ1-4; D unclear. The CDR3 contains 13 residues. V was cut by 4 bases and J by 5 bases, with 8 bases left in between. CDR3 loop: CASSSTGNEKLFF. CDR3 DNA sequence: TGTGCCAGCAGTTCGACGGGGAATGAAAAACTGTTTTTT.

The chain couples TRBV30 to TRBJ1-2; possible D gene TRBD1, 5 bases. CDR3 length: 14 amino acids. Germline loops: CDR1 GTSNPN, CDR2 SVGIG (reference sequence). The V gene lost 2 bases and the J gene lost 4 bases, with 14 bases spanning the gap. CDR3 protein: CAWSPETAIYGYTF. CDR3 in DNA: TGTGCCTGGAGTCCAGAGACAGCCATCTATGGCTACACCTTC.

The gene calls are TRBV5-6 and TRBJ1-1; D not resolved. The ends were cut back, 2 bases at V and 3 bases at J, with 11 bases in the middle. The CDR3 sequence is 14 residues long. Germline CDR1 and CDR2: SGHDT and YYEEEE. In nucleotides, the CDR3 is TGTGCCAGCAGCTTTGCCAGTATGGACACTGAAGCTTTCTTT. It is translated as CASSFASMDTEAFF.

The chain is built from TRBV18 and TRBJ2-1, with a weak D call TRBD2 (5 bases). Germline loops: CDR1 KGHSH, CDR2 LQKENI. The length of the CDR3 is 17 residues. Trimming shortened V by 0 bases and J by 0 bases, and 12 bases separated the two germline ends. This CDR3 reads CASSPPSGKSSYNEQFF. The CDR3 nucleotides read TGTGCCAGCTCACCACCTTCGGGAAAGAGCTCCTACAATGAGCAGTTCTTC.

In this sample, this clone turned up a few times. The J gene is TRBJ2-3, the V gene TRBV4-1; 10 bases align to TRBD1. Trimming took 0 bases from V and 5 from J; bases not matched to a gene: 2. The CDR3 loop spans 15 amino acids. Per germline, CDR1 MGHRA and CDR2 YSYEKL. The CDR3 loop reads CASSQDGTGVDTQYF. The DNA of the CDR3 is TGCGCCAGCAGCCAAGATGGGACAGGGGTAGATACGCAGTATTTT.